Shown below are 20 T cell receptor beta chains from a single sample sequenced in a study of cytomegalovirus exposure and HLA in healthy donors. Vbeta (60) and Jbeta (13) primers were used in the PCR. TCRdb's table, derived via immunoSEQ multiplex PCR, lists solely in-frame clones and lacks some. The top ten hold roughly 12% of the sample, which has fewer than 150,000 clones, under 80% seen once. The sequenced sample consisted of PBMCs. The receptors originated from a woman aged 45-59 years in good health and CMV-seropositive.

J is TRBJ1-3 and V is TRBV9, with 7 bases fitting TRBD1. There are 14 residues in the CDR3. From germline, CDR1 is SGDLS and CDR2 YYNGEE. V dropped 4 bases and J dropped 2; count of bases not matched to a gene: 3. The CDR3 reads CASSPGTAGNTIYF. CDR3 in DNA: TGTGCCAGCAGCCCAGGGACAGCTGGAAACACCATATATTTT. Full variable domain (missing parts from reference TRBV9 and TRBJ1-3): DSGVTQTPKHLITATGQRVTLRCSPRSGDLSVYWYQQSLDQGLQFLIQYYNGEERAKGNILERFSAQQFPDLHSELNLSSLELGDSALYFCASSPGTAGNTIYFGEGSWLTVV.

The gene calls are TRBV4-3 and TRBJ2-7; the match to TRBD1 covers 8 bases. CDR1 is LGHNA, CDR2 YSLEER, per germline. The CDR3 consists of 15 residues. Germline trimming cut 0 bases from V and 5 bases from J; bases unmatched to any gene: 6. CDR3 bases: TGCGCCAGCAGCCAAGACAGGGGGCTCCCCGACGAGCAGTACTTC. Amino acid sequence: CASSQDRGLPDEQYF.

The chain links TRBV5-1 to TRBJ2-3, with 7 bases identical to TRBD2. The CDR3 covers 15 residues. The V gene end was trimmed by 3 bases and the J gene end by 0 bases; junction bases not matched to a gene: 4. Germline loops: CDR1 SGHRS, CDR2 YFSETQ. The CDR3: CASSYERGSTDTQYF. CDR3 bases: TGCGCCAGCAGCTATGAGCGGGGAAGCACAGATACGCAGTATTTT.

V usage is TRBV29-1 and J usage is TRBJ2-3; unclear D gene. Trimming shortened V by 3 bases and J by 1 base, and 5 bases separated the two germline ends. This CDR3 is built from 12 residues. CDR1 and CDR2 from the germline V gene are SQVTM and ANQGSEA. CDR3: CSVDQGTDTQYF. Here the CDR3 DNA reads TGCAGCGTTGACCAGGGCACAGATACGCAGTATTTT.

This clone was counted only a few times. The chain recombines TRBV7-2 with TRBJ2-5; 8 bases match TRBD1. CDR1 is SGHTA and CDR2 is FQGNSA in the germline V gene. J gave up 5 bases and V 5 bases, and 10 bases lay outside the gene matches. The CDR3 loop spans 15 amino acids. The CDR3 region has the DNA TGTGCCAGCAGCGGAGACGGACAGGGAGGCGAGACCCAGTACTTC. It specifies CASSGDGQGGETQYF. The full variable domain, rest sourced from reference TRBV7-2 and TRBJ2-5, is GAGVSQSPSNKVTEKGKDVELRCDPISGHTALYWYRQSLGQGLEFLIYFQGNSAPDKSGLPSDRFSAERTGGSVSTLTIQRTQQEDSAVYLCASSGDGQGGETQYFGPGTRLLVL.

This clone was found once. This chain connects TRBV7-2 to TRBJ1-5, with D unclear. Germline V gene sequence: CDR1 SGHTA, CDR2 FQGNSA. The CDR3 is 15 residues long. V lost 8 bases, J lost 3 bases, and 17 bases lay in between. CDR3 sequence: CASGLGSGNNQPQHF. The CDR3 DNA follows: TGTGCCAGCGGCCTAGGGTCCGGGAACAATCAGCCCCAGCATTTT.

The V and J genes are TRBV30 and TRBJ2-2; no firm D call. CDR3 length equals 13 residues. The germline gives CDR1 GTSNPN, CDR2 SVGIG (reference sequence). Trimming stripped 0 bases from V and 4 bases from J, with 6 bases between. This CDR3 reads CAWSVSGTGELFF. In nucleotides, the CDR3 is TGTGCCTGGAGTGTTTCCGGCACCGGGGAGCTGTTTTTT.

V usage is TRBV5-1 and J usage is TRBJ1-1, with TRBD1 identical over 7 bases. The V segment lost 2 bases and the J segment 5 bases; nucleotides outside the gene matches: 3. The CDR3 is 13 residues long. CDR1 and CDR2 from the germline V gene are SGHRS and YFSETQ. The CDR3 DNA reads TGCGCCAGCAGCTTTAAACAGGGGACTGAAGCTTTCTTT. Encoded protein: CASSFKQGTEAFF.

The chain has TRBV19 and TRBJ1-2; a weak D match, TRBD1 (5 bases). The V gene's germline CDR1 is LNHDA and CDR2 SQIVND (reference sequence). The CDR3 has 14 residues. Deletions cut 6 bases from V and 0 bases from J, with 11 bases between. This CDR3 is CASSDVGANYGYTF. Here the CDR3 DNA reads TGTGCCAGTAGCGACGTAGGGGCTAACTATGGCTACACCTTC.

CDR3 nucleotides: TGTGCCAGCACCCGGGGAGGCAATCAGCCCCAGCATTTT. Encoded protein: CASTRGGNQPQHF. The chain couples TRBV7-2 to TRBJ1-5; D uncertain. Germline CDR1 SGHTA, CDR2 FQGNSA. The CDR3 is 13 amino acids. Trimming removed 7 bases from V and 2 bases from J, with 9 bases in between.

This clone has only a few counts. The V call is TRBV7-2, the J call TRBJ1-1; D is uncertain. CDR1 is SGHTA and CDR2 is FQGNSA in the germline V gene. This CDR3 has 15 amino acids. Trimming took 1 base from V and 1 from J, leaving 10 bases between them. CDR3 sequence (DNA): TGTGCCAGCAGCTTAGGACGGGAGGGGAACACTGAAGCTTTCTTT. Translation gives CASSLGREGNTEAFF.

J is TRBJ2-2 and V is TRBV10-3, with D perhaps TRBD1 (6 bases). V lost 4 bases, J lost 2 bases, and 14 bases lay in between. Germline V lookup: CDR1 ENHRY, CDR2 SYGVKD. The CDR3 covers 16 residues. The CDR3: CAISAGGRINTGELFF. CDR3 in DNA: TGTGCCATCAGTGCTGGGGGCAGAATAAACACCGGGGAGCTGTTTTTT.

The rearrangement joins TRBV7-2 to TRBJ1-3; D not resolved. With 5 bases removed from V and 0 bases from J, the gap between germline ends came to 8 bases. The CDR3 is made up of 14 amino acids. Germline loops: CDR1 SGHTA, CDR2 FQGNSA. The CDR3 here is CASSPLYSGNTIYF. The CDR3 bases are TGTGCCAGCAGCCCCCTATACTCTGGAAACACCATATATTTT.

The chain links TRBV4-3 to TRBJ2-5, with TRBD1 as a possible D gene (5 bases). The germline gives CDR1 LGHNA, CDR2 YSLEER. V was trimmed by 0 bases and J by 5 bases, leaving 10 bases between them. There are 14 residues in the CDR3. The CDR3 loop reads CASSQDRDRETQYF. CDR3 nucleotides: TGCGCCAGCAGCCAAGACAGGGATCGGGAGACCCAGTACTTC.

The gene calls are TRBV27 and TRBJ1-5, with 10 bases aligning to TRBD1. The junction had 8 bases not matched to a gene; V was cut back by 8 bases and J by 1 base. The V gene's germline CDR1 is MNHEY and CDR2 SMNVEV (reference sequence). This CDR3 spans 16 amino acids. This chain's CDR3 is CASRRSGQGSNQPQHF. The CDR3 DNA reads TGTGCCAGCCGACGATCGGGACAGGGGAGCAATCAGCCCCAGCATTTT.

The rearrangement uses TRBV2 and TRBJ1-2; D not resolved. V lost 0 bases to trimming and J lost 1 base, with 6 bases between them. The germline CDR1 and CDR2 sequences are SNHLY and FYNNEI. The CDR3 spans 14 residues. The CDR3 nucleotides are TGTGCCAGCAGTGAAGCGAACAGTAACTATGGCTACACCTTC. It is translated as CASSEANSNYGYTF.

V gene TRBV7-8 combines with J gene TRBJ2-5; 8 bases fit TRBD2. This CDR3 contains 14 residues. Germline CDR1 is SGHVS and CDR2 is FQNEAQ. J gave up 5 bases and V 1 base, and 3 bases lay outside the gene matches. CDR3: CASSLGGGLETQYF. The CDR3 DNA follows: TGTGCCAGCAGCTTAGGCGGGGGGTTGGAGACCCAGTACTTC.

This rearrangement joins TRBV18 to TRBJ1-1; D is ambiguous. The germline gives CDR1 KGHSH, CDR2 LQKENI. Trimming shortened V by 6 bases and J by 3 bases, and 17 bases separated the two germline ends. This CDR3 has 15 residues. The DNA of the CDR3 is TGTGCCAGCTCCGGCGGGGTAAGAGGGTACACTGAAGCTTTCTTT. It is translated as CASSGGVRGYTEAFF.

The CDR3 region is CASSPSDRPTGNTIYF. As DNA, the CDR3 is TGTGCCAGCAGCCCGTCTGACAGGCCGACTGGAAACACCATATATTTT. The chain uses TRBV4-2 and TRBJ1-3, with D maybe TRBD1 (6 bases). Trimming left V 4 bases short and J 2 bases short, with 15 bases between. In germline, CDR1 is LGHNA, CDR2 YNFKEQ. This CDR3 has 16 residues.

This clone came up a few times. The V call is TRBV7-2, the J call TRBJ2-1; D perhaps matches TRBD2 (6 bases). With 8 bases removed from V and 4 bases from J, the gap between germline ends came to 12 bases. CDR1 is SGHTA and CDR2 is FQGNSA in the germline V gene. The CDR3 contains 13 residues. Here the CDR3 DNA reads TGTGCCAGCTCCGGGAGTCAGTACAATGAGCAGTTCTTC. This gives the protein CASSGSQYNEQFF.